Presented here are 12 T cell receptor beta chains from one specimen sequenced in a study of molecular identifiers for immune sequencing clone quantification listed by TCRdb under 2018. Receptor amplification or capture employed PCR. Sequenced using a NextSeq 500. TCRdb reran the public reads through fastp at Q25 and MiXCR, keeping productive beta chains. Merged by CDR3 protein, the rows form single entries marked with the most common genes and DNA. Across this sample there are under 600,000 distinct CDR3 sequences, with 25% seen only once. The ten largest clones add up to under 0.8% of the sample. Sequenced material: naive CD8+ T cells from blood, with Jurkat cell RNA spiked in. The sample's cell subset or site label, in plain terms: FACS-sorted CD8+CD4-CCR7+CD45RA+ naive T cells. The receptor source for this set is a human donor in good health. Some libraries in this study had Jurkat cell RNA spiked in.

The chain couples TRBV7-2 to TRBJ1-1; perhaps TRBD1 as D (6 bases). The germline V gene has CDR1 SGHTA and CDR2 FQGNSA. The V end lost 4 bases, the J end lost 5 bases, and 11 bases lay between the germline ends. This CDR3 has 13 residues. The CDR3 is CASSSRGWTEAFF. The CDR3 DNA reads TGTGCCAGCAGCTCCAGGGGTTGGACTGAAGCTTTCTTT.

The CDR3 reads CATRSTVSVGDQYF. CDR3 DNA: TGTGCCACCAGGTCAACAGTCTCGGTTGGGGACCAGTACTTC. This chain uses TRBV15 with TRBJ2-5, with D unclear. The CDR3 spans 14 residues. Germline V CDR1 and CDR2: LNHNV, YYDKDF (reference sequence). V gave up 6 bases and J gave up 10 bases, with 21 bases separating them.

This clonotype came up a few times. The genes are TRBV19 and TRBJ2-2; D call uncertain. The CDR3 spans 12 residues. Germline V gives CDR1 LNHDA, CDR2 SQIVND (reference sequence). The ends were cut back, 3 bases at V and 7 bases at J, with 6 bases in the middle. The CDR3 protein is CASSMGGGELFF. DNA for the CDR3: TGTGCCAGTAGTATGGGCGGCGGGGAGCTGTTTTTT.

The CDR3 DNA reads as TGTGCCAGCAGCTTATCTGTAGAATATAATTCACCCCTCCACTTT. Protein product: CASSLSVEYNSPLHF. The genes are TRBV7-9 and TRBJ1-6, with D uncertain. Trimming removed 2 bases from V and 4 bases from J, with 9 bases in between. The CDR3 has 15 residues. The germline CDR1 and CDR2 sequences are SEHNR and FQNEAQ (reference sequence).

This chain links TRBV7-9 with TRBJ2-7; 10 nucleotides agree with TRBD2. The germline gives CDR1 SEHNR, CDR2 FQNEAQ (reference sequence). With V trimmed by 2 bases and J by 0 bases, 4 bases remained unmatched. The CDR3 extends over 16 amino acids. CDR3 sequence reads: CASSLLGLASSYEQYF. The DNA of the CDR3 is TGTGCCAGCAGCTTATTGGGACTAGCGAGCTCCTACGAGCAGTACTTC.

About this clonotype itself: This clone may be a read error of a much larger clone one base away. The rearrangement uses TRBV4-1 and TRBJ2-3; possible D gene TRBD1, 6 bases. The end of the DNA is better explained by TRBJ1-5, so the J call may be wrong. This CDR3 has 16 residues. In germline, CDR1 is MGHRA, CDR2 YSYEKL. CDR3: CASSSHRAMITDTQHF. CDR3 nucleotides: TGCGCCAGCAGCTCCCACAGGGCCATGATAACAGATACGCAGCATTTT.

Worth noting for this clonotype: This CDR3 is missing its conserved last phenylalanine or tryptophan, likely due to a read error. The gene calls are TRBV12-3 or TRBV12-4 and TRBJ1-5; D possibly corresponds to TRBD1 (5 bases). The CDR3 consists of 18 residues. Trimming pared 3 bases from V and 1 base from J, leaving 19 bases between. The CDR3 here is CASSLAAGPNLSNQPQHS. The CDR3 DNA sequence: TGTGCCAGCAGTTTGGCCGCGGGGCCCAATCTGAGCAATCAGCCCCAGCATTCT.

The chain recombines TRBV25-1 with TRBJ1-4; D gene ambiguous. The CDR3 totals 15 residues. Germline values: CDR1 MGHDK, CDR2 SYGVNS. Trimming stripped 6 bases from V and 4 bases from J, with 15 bases between. This CDR3 is CASSRWGGDNEKLFF. For the CDR3, the DNA is TGTGCCAGCAGCAGGTGGGGAGGTGATAATGAAAAACTGTTTTTT.

The sample holds a few counts of this clonotype. The chain combines TRBV27 with TRBJ2-5; D is perhaps TRBD2 (5 bases). This CDR3 region has 11 residues. Between the trimmed V and J ends, which lost 6 bases and 5 bases, there was a span of 7 bases. From germline, CDR1 is MNHEY and CDR2 SMNVEV (reference sequence). CDR3 nucleotides: TGTGCCAGCAGACTAGAGGAGACCCAGTACTTC. This codes for CASRLEETQYF.

The chain combines TRBV6-5 with TRBJ1-5; D is perhaps TRBD1 (5 bases). Per germline, CDR1 MNHEY and CDR2 SVGAGI. The CDR3 covers 15 residues. V lost 11 bases and J 2 bases, leaving 19 bases between the germline ends. The CDR3 sequence is CAGMTDGHGNQPQHF. In DNA, the CDR3 is TGTGCCGGCATGACGGACGGACACGGCAATCAGCCCCAGCATTTT.

The V gene is TRBV30, the J gene TRBJ2-7; 10 bases are shared with TRBD2. Trimming took 6 bases from V and 6 from J; bases not matched to a gene: 8. The CDR3 runs 13 residues. Germline values: CDR1 GTSNPN, CDR2 SVGIG (reference sequence). DNA for the CDR3: TGTGCCTGCCACCGGACTAGCGGCTGCGAGCAGTACTTC. This encodes CACHRTSGCEQYF.

The chain couples TRBV10-3 to TRBJ2-2; D gene ambiguous. The CDR3 runs to 13 residues. CDR1 and CDR2 (germline): ENHRY, SYGVKD. V was clipped by 2 bases and J by 1 base, with 2 bases between them. The CDR3 protein is CAISEENTGELFF. The CDR3, as DNA: TGTGCCATCAGTGAGGAGAACACCGGGGAGCTGTTTTTT.